These T cell receptor beta chains were read from a single sample in a study of T cell responses to AZD1222 COVID-19 vaccine. Only in-frame clones appear in the TCRdb table, and some are missing; sequencing was by immunoSEQ multiplex PCR. The sample lists some 130,000 clones, nearly 95% occurring once. The input for sequencing was peripheral blood, taken on day 0 of AZD1222 vaccination. Receptor source: an adult in good health. The CDR3 runs from the conserved cysteine through the conserved F or W.

>TRBV19
CASSIGRYYEQYF
>TRBV29-1
CSAQGSWEQFF
>TRBV11-2
CASSHDVMNTEAFF
>TRBV2
CASSGGLNNEQFF
>TRBV4-1
CASSRAGAVYGYTF
>TRBV7-2
CASSLEGRNYEQYF
>TRBV30
CAWRRTGPGNQPQHF
>TRBV30
CAWSKGRVDPQHF
>TRBV12-3/TRBV12-4
CASSATGNQPQHF
>TRBV7-9
CASSSTGFGYTF
>TRBV18
CASSPPGGHNTGELFF
>TRBV4-1
CASSQYNEQFF
>TRBV4-1
CASSPGQGQETQYF
>TRBV29-1
CSVGFYEQFF
>TRBV2
CASSADRDYGYTF
>TRBV25-1
CASSRAGPGYGYTF
>TRBV7-2
CASSGTGTNNNEQFF
>TRBV7-9
CASSFTNRDAVYGYTF
>TRBV30
CAWSGLTLRTGRNTEAFF
>TRBV19
CASSPWKARSEAFF
>TRBV12-3/TRBV12-4
CASSPALGAEAFF
>TRBV18
CASSSNSGTDSNQPQHF
>TRBV4-1
CASSQEPGAGTEAFF